This T cell receptor beta chain was retrieved from a study of radiation and T cells in renal cell carcinoma. Trimming removed 1 base at V and 0 bases at J, with 3 bases between. In germline, CDR1 is SEHNR, CDR2 FQNEAQ (reference sequence). CDR3 length: 13 amino acids. Sequenced by immunoSEQ multiplex PCR; TCRdb stores in-frame clones only, minus some. The sample holds fewer than 200,000 clones, roughly 90% seen once. Study-wide results and caveats: Baseline intratumoral clonotype presence is unknown without pretreatment biopsies.

In regard to this clone: Its antigen is unknown.

Time point here: blood 4 weeks post-SBRT, at nephrectomy. Treatment: 15 Gy SBRT to primary tumor, nephrectomy 4 weeks later. Nephrectomy followed 15 Gy stereotactic body radiation by 4 weeks. The TCR was taken from a woman in her forties or fifties with renal cell carcinoma. The chain uses TRBV7-9 and TRBJ1-2, with no clear D. The material was blood, obtained from a patient whose treatment included radiotherapy and nephrectomy. The CDR3 spells CASSLGTNYGYTF. CDR3 nucleotide sequence: TGTGCCAGCAGCTTAGGGACTAACTATGGCTACACCTTC.